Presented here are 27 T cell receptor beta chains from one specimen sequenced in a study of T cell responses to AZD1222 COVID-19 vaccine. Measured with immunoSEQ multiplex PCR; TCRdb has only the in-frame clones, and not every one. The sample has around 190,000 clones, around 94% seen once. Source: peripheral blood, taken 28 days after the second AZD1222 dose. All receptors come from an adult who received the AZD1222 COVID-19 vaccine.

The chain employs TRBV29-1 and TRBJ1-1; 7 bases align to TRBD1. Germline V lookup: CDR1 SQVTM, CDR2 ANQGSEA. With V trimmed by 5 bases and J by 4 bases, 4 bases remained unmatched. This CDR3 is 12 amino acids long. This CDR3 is CSVRTGPTEAFF. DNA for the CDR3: TGCAGCGTTAGGACAGGACCCACTGAAGCTTTCTTT.

CDR3 residues: CASSLTSGDLETQYF. CDR3 nucleotide sequence: TGTGCCAGCAGCTTAACGAGCGGGGACCTCGAGACCCAGTACTTC. The chain joins TRBV7-2 to TRBJ2-5; 7 bases are shared with TRBD2. The CDR3 length is 15 residues. J lost 5 bases, V lost 2 bases, and 8 bases had no gene match. Germline lookup yields CDR1 SGHTA and CDR2 FQGNSA.

CDR3 nucleotides: TGTGCCAGCAGGGCCTGGCCGTCCTCCTACGAGCAGTACTTC. Protein sequence: CASRAWPSSYEQYF. The gene calls are TRBV2 and TRBJ2-7; D unresolved. The CDR3 covers 14 residues. CDR1 is SNHLY, CDR2 FYNNEI, per germline. The V end lost 6 bases, the J end lost 0 bases, and 12 bases lay between the germline ends.

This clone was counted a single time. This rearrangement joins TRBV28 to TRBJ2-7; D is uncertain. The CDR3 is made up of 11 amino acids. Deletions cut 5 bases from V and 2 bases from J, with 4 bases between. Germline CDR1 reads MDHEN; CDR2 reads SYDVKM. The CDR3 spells CASSRTYEQYF. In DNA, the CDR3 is TGTGCCAGCAGTAGAACCTACGAGCAGTACTTC.

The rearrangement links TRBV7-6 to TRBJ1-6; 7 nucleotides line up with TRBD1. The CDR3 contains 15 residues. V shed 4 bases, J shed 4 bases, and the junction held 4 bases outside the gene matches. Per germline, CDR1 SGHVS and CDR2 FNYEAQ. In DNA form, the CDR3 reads TGTGCCAGCAGCTCCGGGACAGCATATAATTCACCCCTCCACTTT. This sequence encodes CASSSGTAYNSPLHF.

The CDR3 nucleotides read TGCGCCAGCAGCCAAGTTTTGACAGTTAACTATGGCTACACCTTC. It is translated as CASSQVLTVNYGYTF. This chain links TRBV4-1 with TRBJ1-2, with a tentative D call TRBD1 (5 bases). V lost 1 base to trimming and J lost 1 base, with 10 bases between them. This CDR3 contains 15 residues. CDR1 MGHRA and CDR2 YSYEKL come from the germline V gene.

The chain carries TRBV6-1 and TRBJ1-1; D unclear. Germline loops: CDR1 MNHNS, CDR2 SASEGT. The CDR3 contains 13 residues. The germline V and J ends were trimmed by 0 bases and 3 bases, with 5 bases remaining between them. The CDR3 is CASSEAGDTEAFF. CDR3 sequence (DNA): TGTGCCAGCAGTGAAGCGGGTGACACTGAAGCTTTCTTT.

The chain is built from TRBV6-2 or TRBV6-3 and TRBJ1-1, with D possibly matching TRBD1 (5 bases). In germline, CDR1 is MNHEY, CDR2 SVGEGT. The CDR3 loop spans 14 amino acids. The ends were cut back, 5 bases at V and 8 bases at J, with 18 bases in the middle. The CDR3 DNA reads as TGTGCCAGCAGTGGCACGGGGGTCGGCAGCGAAGCTTTCTTT. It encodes CASSGTGVGSEAFF.

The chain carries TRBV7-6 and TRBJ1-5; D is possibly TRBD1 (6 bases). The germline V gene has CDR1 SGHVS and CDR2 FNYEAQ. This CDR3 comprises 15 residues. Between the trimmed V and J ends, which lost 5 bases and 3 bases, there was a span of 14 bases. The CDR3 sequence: CASSPNRDTNQPQHF. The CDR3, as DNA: TGTGCCAGCAGCCCCAACCGGGACACCAATCAGCCCCAGCATTTT. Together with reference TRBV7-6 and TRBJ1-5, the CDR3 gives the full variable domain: GAGVSQSPRYKVTKRGQDVALRCDPISGHVSLYWYRQALGQGPEFLTYFNYEAQQDKSGLPNDRFSAERPEGSISTLTIQRTEQRDSAMYRCASSPNRDTNQPQHFGDGTRLSIL.

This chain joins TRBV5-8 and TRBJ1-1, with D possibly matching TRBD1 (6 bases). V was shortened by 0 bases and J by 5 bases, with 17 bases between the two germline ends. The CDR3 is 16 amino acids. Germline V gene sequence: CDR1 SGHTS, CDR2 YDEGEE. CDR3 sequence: CASSLGRGTINTEAFF. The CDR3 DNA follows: TGTGCCAGCAGCTTGGGTAGGGGGACCATAAATACTGAAGCTTTCTTT.

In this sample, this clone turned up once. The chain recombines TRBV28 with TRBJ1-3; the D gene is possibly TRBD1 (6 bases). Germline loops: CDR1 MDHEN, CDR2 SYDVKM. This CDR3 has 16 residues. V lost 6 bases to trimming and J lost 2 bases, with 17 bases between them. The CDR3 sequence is CASRPPLYRAGNTIYF. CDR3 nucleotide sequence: TGTGCCAGCAGACCCCCCCTATACAGGGCTGGAAACACCATATATTTT.

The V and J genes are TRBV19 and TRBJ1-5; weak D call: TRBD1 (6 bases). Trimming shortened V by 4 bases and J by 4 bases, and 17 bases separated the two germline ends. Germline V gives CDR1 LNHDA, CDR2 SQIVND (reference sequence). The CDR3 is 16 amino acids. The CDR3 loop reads CASSTPGQSPNQPQHF. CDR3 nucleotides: TGTGCCAGTAGTACTCCCGGACAGAGCCCTAATCAGCCCCAGCATTTT.

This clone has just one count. The CDR3 spells CASSDKGSNSPLHF. For the CDR3, the DNA is TGTGCCAGCAGTGATAAGGGCTCGAATTCACCCCTCCACTTT. The rearrangement joins TRBV6-4 to TRBJ1-6, with D unclear. Germline V gives CDR1 MRHNA, CDR2 SNTAGT. The CDR3 sequence is 14 residues long. Trimming removed 3 bases from V and 7 bases from J, with 10 bases in between.

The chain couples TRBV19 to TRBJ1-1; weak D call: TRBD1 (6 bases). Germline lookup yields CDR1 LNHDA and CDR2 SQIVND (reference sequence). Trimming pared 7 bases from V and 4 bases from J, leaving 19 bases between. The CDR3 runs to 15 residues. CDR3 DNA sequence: TGTGCCAGTACCATGTTTGGGGGCACGGGCACTGAAGCTTTCTTT. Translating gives CASTMFGGTGTEAFF.

The CDR3 region has the DNA TGTGCCAGCAGTTACTTCGACCAGTCCGGGCCCCAGCATTTT. It encodes CASSYFDQSGPQHF. V usage is TRBV6-5 and J usage is TRBJ1-5; D is unclear. Germline CDR1 MNHEY, CDR2 SVGAGI. V lost 1 base, J lost 9 bases, and 13 bases lay in between. The CDR3 contains 14 residues.

CDR3 loop: CASSLERGNTEAFF. CDR3 nucleotides: TGTGCCAGCAGCTTGGAAAGGGGGAACACTGAAGCTTTCTTT. This rearrangement joins TRBV5-4 to TRBJ1-1, with D tentatively TRBD1 (5 bases). V gave up 0 bases and J gave up 1 base, with 7 bases separating them. CDR3 size: 14 residues. Germline V gene sequence: CDR1 SGHNT, CDR2 YYREEE (reference sequence).

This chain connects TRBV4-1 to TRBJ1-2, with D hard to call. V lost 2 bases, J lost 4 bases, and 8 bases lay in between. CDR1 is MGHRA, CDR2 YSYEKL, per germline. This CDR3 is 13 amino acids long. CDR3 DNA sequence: TGCGCCAGCAGCCAATGGGGTTTCTATGGCTACACCTTC. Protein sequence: CASSQWGFYGYTF.

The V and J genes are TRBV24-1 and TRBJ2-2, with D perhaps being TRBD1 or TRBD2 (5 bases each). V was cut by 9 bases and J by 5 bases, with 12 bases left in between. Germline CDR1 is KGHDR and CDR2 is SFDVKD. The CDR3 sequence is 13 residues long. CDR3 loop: CATGGPITGELFF. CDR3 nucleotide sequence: TGTGCCACCGGGGGACCGATAACCGGGGAGCTGTTTTTT.

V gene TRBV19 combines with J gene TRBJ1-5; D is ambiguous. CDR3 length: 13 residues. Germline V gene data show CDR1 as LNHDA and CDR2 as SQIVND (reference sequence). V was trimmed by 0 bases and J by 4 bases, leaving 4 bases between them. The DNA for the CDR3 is TGTGCCAGTAGTATAGATGGGAATCAGCCCCAGCATTTT. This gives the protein CASSIDGNQPQHF.

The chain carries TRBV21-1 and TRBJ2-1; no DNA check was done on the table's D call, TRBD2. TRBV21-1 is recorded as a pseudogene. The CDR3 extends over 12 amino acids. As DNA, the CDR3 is TGCGCGGCCCCTAGCGGGATAAATGAGCAGTTCTTC. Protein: CAAPSGINEQFF.

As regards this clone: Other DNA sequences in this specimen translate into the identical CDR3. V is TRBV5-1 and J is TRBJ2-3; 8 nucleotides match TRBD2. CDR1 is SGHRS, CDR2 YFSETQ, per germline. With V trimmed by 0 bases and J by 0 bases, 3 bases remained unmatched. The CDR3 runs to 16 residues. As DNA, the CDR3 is TGCGCCAGCAGCTTGGTAGCGGGACCCAGCACAGATACGCAGTATTTT. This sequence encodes CASSLVAGPSTDTQYF.

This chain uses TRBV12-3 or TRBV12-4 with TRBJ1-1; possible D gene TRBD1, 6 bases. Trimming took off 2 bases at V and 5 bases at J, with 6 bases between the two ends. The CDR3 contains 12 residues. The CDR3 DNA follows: TGTGCCAGCAGTTTAAGGGGGACTGAAGCTTTCTTT. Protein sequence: CASSLRGTEAFF.

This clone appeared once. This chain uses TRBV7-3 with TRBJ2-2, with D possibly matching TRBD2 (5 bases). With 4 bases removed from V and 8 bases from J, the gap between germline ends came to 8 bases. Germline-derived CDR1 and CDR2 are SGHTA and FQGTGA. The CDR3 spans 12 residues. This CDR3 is CASSSRRGELFF. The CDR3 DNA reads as TGTGCCAGCAGCTCCCGGAGGGGGGAGCTGTTTTTT.

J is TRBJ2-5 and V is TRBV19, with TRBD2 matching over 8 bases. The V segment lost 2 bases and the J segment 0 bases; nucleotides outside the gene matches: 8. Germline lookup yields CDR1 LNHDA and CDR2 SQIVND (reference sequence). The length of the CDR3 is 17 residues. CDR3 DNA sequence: TGTGCCAGTAGTATATTTGGAGCGGGAGCCAACCAAGAGACCCAGTACTTC. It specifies CASSIFGAGANQETQYF.

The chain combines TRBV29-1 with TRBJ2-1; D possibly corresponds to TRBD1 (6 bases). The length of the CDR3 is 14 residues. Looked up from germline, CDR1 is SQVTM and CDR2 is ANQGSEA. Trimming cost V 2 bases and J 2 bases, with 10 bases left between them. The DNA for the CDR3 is TGCAGCGTTGAACGGGACATAGCCTACAATGAGCAGTTCTTC. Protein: CSVERDIAYNEQFF.

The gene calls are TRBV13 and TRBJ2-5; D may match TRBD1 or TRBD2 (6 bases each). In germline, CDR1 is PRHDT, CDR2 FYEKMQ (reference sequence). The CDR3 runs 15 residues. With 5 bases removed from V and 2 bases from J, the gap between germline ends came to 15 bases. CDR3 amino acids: CASSPSGGLQETQYF. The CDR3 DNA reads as TGTGCCAGCAGCCCAAGTGGGGGGCTGCAAGAGACCCAGTACTTC.

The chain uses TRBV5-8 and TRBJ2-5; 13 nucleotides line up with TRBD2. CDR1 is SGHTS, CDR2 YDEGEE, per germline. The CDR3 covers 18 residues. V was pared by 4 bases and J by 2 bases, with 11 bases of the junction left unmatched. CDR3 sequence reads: CASSHGLAGAPVQETQYF. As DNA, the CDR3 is TGTGCCAGCAGCCATGGACTAGCGGGGGCCCCGGTGCAAGAGACCCAGTACTTC.